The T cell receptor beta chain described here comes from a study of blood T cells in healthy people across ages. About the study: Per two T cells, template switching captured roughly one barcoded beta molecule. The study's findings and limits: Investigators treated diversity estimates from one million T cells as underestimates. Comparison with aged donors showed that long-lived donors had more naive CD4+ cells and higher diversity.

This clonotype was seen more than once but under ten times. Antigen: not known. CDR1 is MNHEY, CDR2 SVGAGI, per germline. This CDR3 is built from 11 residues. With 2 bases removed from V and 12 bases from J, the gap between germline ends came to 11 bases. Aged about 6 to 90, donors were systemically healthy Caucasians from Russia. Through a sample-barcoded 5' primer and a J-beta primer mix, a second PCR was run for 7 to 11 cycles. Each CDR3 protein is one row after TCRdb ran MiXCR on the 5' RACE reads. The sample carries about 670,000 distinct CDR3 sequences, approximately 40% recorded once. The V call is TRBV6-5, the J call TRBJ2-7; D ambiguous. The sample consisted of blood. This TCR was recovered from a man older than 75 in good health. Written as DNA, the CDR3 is TGTGCCAGCAGTTACAAAGGCAGTCGGTACTTC. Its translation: CASSYKGSRYF.